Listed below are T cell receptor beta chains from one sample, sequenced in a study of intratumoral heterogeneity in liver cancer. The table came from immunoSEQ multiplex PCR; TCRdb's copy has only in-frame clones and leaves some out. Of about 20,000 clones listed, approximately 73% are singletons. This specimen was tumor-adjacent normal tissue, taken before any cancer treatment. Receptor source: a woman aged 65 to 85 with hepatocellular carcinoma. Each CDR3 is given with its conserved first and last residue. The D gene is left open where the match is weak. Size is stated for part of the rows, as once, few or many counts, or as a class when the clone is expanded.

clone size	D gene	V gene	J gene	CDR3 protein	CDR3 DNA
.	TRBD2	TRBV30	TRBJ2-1	CAWNGRSSYNEQFF	TGTGCCTGGAACGGGAGGAGCTCCTACAATGAGCAGTTCTTC
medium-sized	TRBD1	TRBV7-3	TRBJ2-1	CASSLRDREVNEQFF	TGTGCCAGCAGCTTAAGGGACAGGGAGGTAAATGAGCAGTTCTTC
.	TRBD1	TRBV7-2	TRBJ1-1	CASSLPGGQGVLDTEAFF	TGTGCCAGCAGCTTACCCGGGGGACAGGGTGTATTGGACACTGAAGCTTTCTTT
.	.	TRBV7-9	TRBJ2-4	CASSLAGGIQYF	TGTGCCAGCAGCTTAGCAGGGGGCATTCAGTACTTC
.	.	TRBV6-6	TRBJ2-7	CASRWGTFSSYEQYF	TGTGCCAGCAGGTGGGGGACGTTCAGCTCCTACGAGCAGTACTTC
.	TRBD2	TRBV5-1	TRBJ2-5	CASSQGLARETQYF	TGCGCCAGCAGCCAGGGACTAGCGAGGGAGACCCAGTACTTC
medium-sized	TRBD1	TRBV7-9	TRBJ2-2	CASRPTGGNGELFF	TGTGCCAGCAGACCAACAGGGGGCAACGGGGAGCTGTTTTTT
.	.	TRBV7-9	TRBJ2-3	CASSFYSTDTQYF	TGTGCCAGCAGCTTTTACAGCACAGATACGCAGTATTTT
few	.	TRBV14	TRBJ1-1	CASSQDSWLTMNTEAFF	TGTGCCAGCAGCCAAGATTCTTGGCTAACGATGAACACTGAAGCTTTCTTT
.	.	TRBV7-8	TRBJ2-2	CASSSGSTGELFF	TGTGCCAGCAGCTCTGGGAGCACCGGGGAGCTGTTTTTT
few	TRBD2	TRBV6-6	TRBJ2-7	CASYSRESYEQYF	TGTGCCAGCTACTCGCGGGAGAGCTACGAGCAGTACTTC
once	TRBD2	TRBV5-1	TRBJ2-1	CASSPLGERGGNEQFF	TGCGCCAGCAGCCCCCTGGGTGAGCGGGGGGGGAATGAGCAGTTCTTC
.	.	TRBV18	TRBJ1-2	CASSPRHGKANYGYTF	TGTGCCAGCTCACCAAGGCACGGGAAAGCTAACTATGGCTACACCTTC
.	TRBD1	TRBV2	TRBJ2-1	CASSGTAANEQFF	TGTGCCAGCAGCGGGACAGCAGCCAATGAGCAGTTCTTC
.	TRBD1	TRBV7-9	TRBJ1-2	CASSQLMRQGHYGYTF	TGTGCCAGCAGCCAACTCATGAGACAGGGCCACTATGGCTACACCTTC
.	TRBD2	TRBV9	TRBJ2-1	CASSVGTSLDNEQFF	TGTGCCAGCAGCGTAGGGACTAGCCTAGACAATGAGCAGTTCTTC
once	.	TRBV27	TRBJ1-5	CASSLYSHQPQHF	TGTGCCAGCAGTTTATACAGTCATCAGCCCCAGCATTTT
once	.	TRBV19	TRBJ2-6	CASSPPGAGANVLTF	TGTGCCAGTAGCCCTCCGGGGGCTGGGGCCAACGTCCTGACTTTC
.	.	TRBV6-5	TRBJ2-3	CASSYSDTQYF	TGTGCCAGCAGTTACTCTGATACGCAGTATTTT
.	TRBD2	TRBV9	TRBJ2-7	CASSVGVAGSYEQYF	TGTGCCAGCAGCGTAGGAGTAGCGGGATCCTACGAGCAGTACTTC
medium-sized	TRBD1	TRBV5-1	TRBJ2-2	CASQITGATGELFF	TGCGCCAGCCAAATTACAGGGGCCACCGGGGAGCTGTTTTTT
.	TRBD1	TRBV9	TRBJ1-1	CASSVRAGGTEAFF	TGTGCCAGCAGCGTAAGGGCAGGGGGGACTGAAGCTTTCTTT
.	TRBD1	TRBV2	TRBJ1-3	CASSHTGASGNTIYF	TGTGCCAGCAGCCACACAGGGGCGTCTGGAAACACCATATATTTT
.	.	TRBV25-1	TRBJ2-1	CASSESSQVYNEQFF	TGTGCCAGCAGTGAATCGAGTCAGGTATACAATGAGCAGTTCTTC
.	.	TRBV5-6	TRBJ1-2	CASSFYRVSRGYTF	TGTGCCAGCAGCTTTTACAGGGTTTCGCGTGGCTACACCTTC
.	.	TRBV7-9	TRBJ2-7	CASSLLQGWDEQYF	TGTGCCAGCAGCTTACTCCAGGGGTGGGACGAGCAGTACTTC
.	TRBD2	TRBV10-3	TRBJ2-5	CAISDSGSQETQYF	TGTGCCATCAGTGATAGCGGGAGCCAAGAGACCCAGTACTTC
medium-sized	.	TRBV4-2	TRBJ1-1	CASSQDNILTEAFF	TGTGCCAGCAGCCAAGATAACATTCTCACTGAAGCTTTCTTT
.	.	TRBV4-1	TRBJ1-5	CASSQDRFNQPQHF	TGCGCCAGCAGCCAAGACAGGTTTAATCAGCCCCAGCATTTT
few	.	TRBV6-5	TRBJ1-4	CASKETANEKLFF	TGTGCCAGCAAGGAGACAGCTAATGAAAAACTGTTTTTT
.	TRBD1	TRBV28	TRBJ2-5	CASRQGAGGETQYF	TGTGCCAGCAGACAGGGGGCAGGGGGAGAGACCCAGTACTTC
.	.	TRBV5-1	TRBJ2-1	CASSPGQGSYNEQFF	TGCGCCAGCAGCCCCGGCCAGGGCTCCTACAATGAGCAGTTCTTC
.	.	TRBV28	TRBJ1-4	CASSLWDSLNEKLFF	TGTGCCAGCAGTTTATGGGACAGTTTAAATGAAAAACTGTTTTTT
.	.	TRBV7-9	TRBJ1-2	CASTGGLGGYTF	TGTGCCAGCACCGGGGGGCTTGGAGGCTACACCTTC
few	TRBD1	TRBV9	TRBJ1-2	CASSARTGAGYTF	TGTGCCAGCAGCGCCCGGACAGGGGCTGGCTACACCTTC
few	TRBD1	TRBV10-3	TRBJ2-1	CAISDGTGGNEQFF	TGTGCCATCAGTGACGGGACAGGGGGCAATGAGCAGTTCTTC
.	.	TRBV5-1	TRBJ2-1	CASSLGGTSSYNEQFF	TGCGCCAGCAGCTTGGGAGGGACGTCCTCCTACAATGAGCAGTTCTTC
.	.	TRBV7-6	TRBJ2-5	CASSLAGARGETQYF	TGTGCCAGCAGCTTAGCTGGGGCTAGAGGGGAGACCCAGTACTTC
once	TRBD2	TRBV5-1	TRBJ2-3	CASSLDGTIKGTDTQYF	TGCGCCAGCAGCTTGGATGGGACTATCAAGGGTACAGATACGCAGTATTTT
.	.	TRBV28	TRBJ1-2	CASTGTISSSRYGYTF	TGTGCCAGCACCGGGACTATTTCGTCTAGTCGCTATGGCTACACCTTC
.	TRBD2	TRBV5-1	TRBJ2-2	CASSPTGLAGTGELFF	TGCGCCAGCAGCCCCACCGGACTAGCGGGAACCGGGGAGCTGTTTTTT